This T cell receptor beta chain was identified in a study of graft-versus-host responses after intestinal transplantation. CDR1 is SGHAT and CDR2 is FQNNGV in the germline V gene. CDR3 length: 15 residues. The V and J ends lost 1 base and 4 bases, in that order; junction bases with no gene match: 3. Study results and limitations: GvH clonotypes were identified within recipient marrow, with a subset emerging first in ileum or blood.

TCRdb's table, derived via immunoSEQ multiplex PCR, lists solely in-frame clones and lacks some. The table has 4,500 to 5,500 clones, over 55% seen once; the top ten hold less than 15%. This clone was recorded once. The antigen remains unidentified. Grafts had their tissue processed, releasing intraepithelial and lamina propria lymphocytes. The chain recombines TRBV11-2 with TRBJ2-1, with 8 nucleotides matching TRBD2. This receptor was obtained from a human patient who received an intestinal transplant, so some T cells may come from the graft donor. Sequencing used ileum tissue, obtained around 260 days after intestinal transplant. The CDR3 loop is CASSLGPGGYNEQFF. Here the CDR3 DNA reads TGTGCCAGCAGCTTAGGACCGGGGGGGTACAATGAGCAGTTCTTC.